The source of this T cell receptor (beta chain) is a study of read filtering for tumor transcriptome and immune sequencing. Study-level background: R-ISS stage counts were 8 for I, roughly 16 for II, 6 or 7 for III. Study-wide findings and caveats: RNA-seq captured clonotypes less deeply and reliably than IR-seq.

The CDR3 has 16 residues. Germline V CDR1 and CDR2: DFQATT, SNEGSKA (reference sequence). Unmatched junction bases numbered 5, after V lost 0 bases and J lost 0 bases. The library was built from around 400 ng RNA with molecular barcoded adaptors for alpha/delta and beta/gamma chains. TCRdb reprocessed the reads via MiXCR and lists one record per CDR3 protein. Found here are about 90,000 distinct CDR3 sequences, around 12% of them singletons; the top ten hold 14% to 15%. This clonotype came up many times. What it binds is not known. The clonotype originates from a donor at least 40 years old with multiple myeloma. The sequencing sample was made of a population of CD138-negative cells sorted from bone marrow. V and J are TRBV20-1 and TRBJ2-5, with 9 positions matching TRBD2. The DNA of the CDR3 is TGCAGTGCTAGAGATCGGCTAGCGGGATACCAAGAGACCCAGTACTTC. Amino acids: CSARDRLAGYQETQYF.